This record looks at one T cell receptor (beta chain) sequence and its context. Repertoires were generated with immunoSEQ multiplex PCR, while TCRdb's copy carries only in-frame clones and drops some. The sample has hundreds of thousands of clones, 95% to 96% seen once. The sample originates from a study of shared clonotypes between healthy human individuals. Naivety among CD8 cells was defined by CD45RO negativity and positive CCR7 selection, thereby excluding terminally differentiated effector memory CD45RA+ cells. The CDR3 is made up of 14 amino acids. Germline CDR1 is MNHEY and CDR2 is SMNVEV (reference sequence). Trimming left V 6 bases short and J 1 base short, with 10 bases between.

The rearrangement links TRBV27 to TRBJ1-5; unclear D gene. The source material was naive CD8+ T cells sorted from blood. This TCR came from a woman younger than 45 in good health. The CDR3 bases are TGTGCCAGCAGCCCCACAGAAAGCAATCAGCCCCAGCATTTT. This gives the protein CASSPTESNQPQHF.